This T cell receptor beta chain was recorded in a study of cytomegalovirus exposure and HLA in healthy donors. The PCR employed 60 Vbeta primers together with 13 Jbeta primers. Profiling relied on immunoSEQ multiplex PCR, and the TCRdb table lists in-frame clones only, not all of them. Altogether 75,000 to 90,000 clones are present, roughly 75% being singletons, with the ten largest covering 4% to 5%. The TCR sequence derives from a man aged 55 to 70 in good health and CMV-seronegative. Sequenced sample: PBMCs.

The CDR3 protein is CASSPGTGNTGELFF. The CDR3 DNA reads TGTGCCAGCTCACCAGGGACAGGGAACACCGGGGAGCTGTTTTTT. The rearrangement joins TRBV18 to TRBJ2-2; the match to TRBD1 covers 8 bases. Trimming removed 2 bases from V and 1 base from J; junction bases left unmatched: 0. This CDR3 is built from 15 residues. Germline values: CDR1 KGHSH, CDR2 LQKENI.